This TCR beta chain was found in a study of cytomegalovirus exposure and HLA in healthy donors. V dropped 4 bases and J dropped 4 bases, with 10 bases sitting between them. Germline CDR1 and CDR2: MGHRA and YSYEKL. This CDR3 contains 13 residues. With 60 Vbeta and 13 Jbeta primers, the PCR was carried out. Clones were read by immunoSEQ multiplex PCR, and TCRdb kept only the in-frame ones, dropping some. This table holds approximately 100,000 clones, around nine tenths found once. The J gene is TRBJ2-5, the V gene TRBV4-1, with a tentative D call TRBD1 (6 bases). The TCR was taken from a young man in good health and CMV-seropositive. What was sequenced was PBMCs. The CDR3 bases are TGCGCCAGCAGCCCTCGAGGGGGAGAGACCCAGTACTTC. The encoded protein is CASSPRGGETQYF.